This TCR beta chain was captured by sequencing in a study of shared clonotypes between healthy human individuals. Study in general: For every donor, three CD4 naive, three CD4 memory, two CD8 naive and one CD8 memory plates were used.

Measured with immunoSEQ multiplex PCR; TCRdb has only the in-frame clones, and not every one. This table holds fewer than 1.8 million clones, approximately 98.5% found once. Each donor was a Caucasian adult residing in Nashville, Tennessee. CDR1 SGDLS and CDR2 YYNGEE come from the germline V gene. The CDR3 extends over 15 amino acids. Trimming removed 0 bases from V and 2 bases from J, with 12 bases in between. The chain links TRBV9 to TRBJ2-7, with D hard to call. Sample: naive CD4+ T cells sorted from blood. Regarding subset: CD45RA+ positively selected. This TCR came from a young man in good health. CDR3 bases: TGTGCCAGCAGCGTAGAGCATCCTGAGACCTACGAGCAGTACTTC. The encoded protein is CASSVEHPETYEQYF. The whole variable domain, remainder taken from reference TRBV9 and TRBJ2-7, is DSGVTQTPKHLITATGQRVTLRCSPRSGDLSVYWYQQSLDQGLQFLIQYYNGEERAKGNILERFSAQQFPDLHSELNLSSLELGDSALYFCASSVEHPETYEQYFGPGTRLTVT.